One sample yielded the 32 T cell receptor beta chains listed below, sequenced in a study of T cell responses to AZD1222 COVID-19 vaccine. TCRdb keeps only in-frame clones here, not all; method: immunoSEQ multiplex PCR. The sample has 68,000 or so clones, about nine tenths seen once; the top ten hold 7.8%. The source material was peripheral blood, sampled on day 0 of AZD1222 vaccination. The receptor source for this set is an adult in good health.

This chain connects TRBV7-9 to TRBJ2-1; 7 positions agree with TRBD1. CDR1 and CDR2 (germline): SEHNR, FQNEAQ (reference sequence). The CDR3 is 13 amino acids. Unmatched junction bases numbered 2, after V lost 9 bases and J lost 0 bases. In DNA form, the CDR3 reads TGTGCCAGACAGGGGAGCTCCTACAATGAGCAGTTCTTC. This encodes CARQGSSYNEQFF.

The rearrangement joins TRBV18 to TRBJ2-3, with D perhaps matching TRBD2 (5 bases). V lost 6 bases and J lost 4, with 11 bases in between. The CDR3 contains 13 residues. Per the germline V gene, CDR1 is KGHSH and CDR2 is LQKENI. CDR3 DNA sequence: TGTGCCAGCTCCCTCCGAGCGGCAGATACGCAGTATTTT. Protein sequence: CASSLRAADTQYF. Based on the CDR3 plus reference TRBV18 and TRBJ2-3, the full variable domain is NAGVMQNPRHLVRRRGQEARLRCSPMKGHSHVYWYRQLPEEGLKFMVYLQKENIIDESGMPKERFSAEFPKEGPSILRIQQVVRGDSAAYFCASSLRAADTQYFGPGTRLTVL.

This clone was counted a single time. The chain couples TRBV15 to TRBJ1-4; D remains ambiguous. Trimming took off 2 bases at V and 4 bases at J, with 11 bases between the two ends. Germline-derived CDR1 and CDR2 are LNHNV and YYDKDF (reference sequence). This CDR3 comprises 15 residues. Here the CDR3 reads CATSRLAGINEKLFF. The CDR3 nucleotides are TGTGCCACCAGCAGACTTGCGGGGATTAATGAAAAACTGTTTTTT.

In its sample, this clone was seen a few times. The chain recombines TRBV4-2 with TRBJ2-2, with 7 bases identical to TRBD2. V trimming: 1 base; J trimming: 2 bases; junction bases outside the gene matches: 16. The V gene's germline CDR1 is LGHNA and CDR2 YNFKEQ. CDR3 length: 20 residues. CDR3 region: CASSQAALAVDIINTGELFF. The CDR3 DNA follows: TGTGCCAGCAGCCAAGCAGCCCTAGCGGTCGATATAATTAACACCGGGGAGCTGTTTTTT.

V gene TRBV6-5 combines with J gene TRBJ1-1; no firm D call. The CDR3 is made up of 13 amino acids. V lost 0 bases and J 1 base, leaving 3 bases between the germline ends. CDR1 and CDR2 (germline): MNHEY, SVGAGI. The CDR3 sequence: CASSYSTNTEAFF. CDR3 coding DNA: TGTGCCAGCAGTTACTCAACGAACACTGAAGCTTTCTTT.

The V gene is TRBV6-2 or TRBV6-3, the J gene TRBJ2-7; D gene uncertain. Germline CDR1 reads MNHEY; CDR2 reads SVGEGT. The CDR3 is 12 residues long. V lost 2 bases, J lost 4 bases, and 6 bases lay in between. The CDR3 loop is CASSYIRYEQYF. CDR3 DNA: TGTGCCAGCAGTTACATCCGGTACGAGCAGTACTTC.

This chain's CDR3 is CASTRGAGPEAFF. The CDR3 DNA follows: TGTGCCAGCACTCGGGGGGCGGGCCCTGAAGCTTTCTTT. V and J are TRBV2 and TRBJ1-1, with D perhaps matching TRBD1 (6 bases). The CDR3 covers 13 residues. Germline V gene data show CDR1 as SNHLY and CDR2 as FYNNEI. V lost 7 bases to trimming and J lost 6 bases, with 15 bases between them.

The chain uses TRBV6-1 and TRBJ2-7; tentatively, D is TRBD2 (6 bases). Deletions cut 3 bases from V and 2 bases from J, with 14 bases between. There are 15 residues in the CDR3. Germline CDR1 reads MNHNS; CDR2 reads SASEGT. This CDR3 is CASSDGLAEAYEQYF. CDR3 sequence (DNA): TGTGCCAGCAGTGATGGGTTAGCGGAGGCCTACGAGCAGTACTTC.

The chain links TRBV27 to TRBJ2-7, with 8 bases aligning to TRBD1. This CDR3 has 14 amino acids. Trimming at V came to 2 bases and at J to 3 bases, leaving 3 bases not matched to a gene. The germline gives CDR1 MNHEY, CDR2 SMNVEV (reference sequence). CDR3: CASSLAGTGYEQYF. The CDR3 coding sequence is TGTGCCAGCAGTTTAGCAGGGACAGGCTACGAGCAGTACTTC.

This clone was counted between two and nine times. One end of the junction does not line up with germline, which may come from a read error. The V call is TRBV15, the J call TRBJ2-6, with D perhaps matching TRBD1 or TRBD2 (6 bases each). The CDR3 sequence is 16 residues long. The V gene's germline CDR1 is LNHNV and CDR2 YYDKDF (reference sequence). Here the CDR3 reads CATSRAGGGGVNVLTF. The CDR3 bases are TGTGCCACCAGCAGAGCCGGGGGCGGTGGGGTCAACGTCCTGACTTTC.

This chain connects TRBV24-1 to TRBJ2-3; 9 nucleotides line up with TRBD1. The germline V gene has CDR1 KGHDR and CDR2 SFDVKD. V was pared by 3 bases and J by 6 bases, with 15 bases of the junction left unmatched. This CDR3 has 18 residues. This chain's CDR3 is CATSDHTGGKGVADTQYF. CDR3 DNA: TGTGCCACCAGTGATCATACAGGGGGCAAAGGAGTAGCGGATACGCAGTATTTT.

The rearrangement joins TRBV11-2 to TRBJ2-5; D not resolved. The V gene lost 3 bases and the J gene lost 3 bases, with 8 bases spanning the gap. Germline CDR1 reads SGHAT; CDR2 reads FQNNGV. The CDR3 runs 13 residues. The DNA of the CDR3 is TGTGCCAGCAGCTTCTCGGTGGAAGAGACCCAGTACTTC. Translating it yields CASSFSVEETQYF.

This sequence joins TRBV4-1 and TRBJ2-1; 7 bases match TRBD1. V was pared by 3 bases and J by 1 base, with 6 bases of the junction left unmatched. CDR1 MGHRA and CDR2 YSYEKL come from the germline V gene. The CDR3 runs 16 residues. As DNA, the CDR3 is TGCGCCAGCAGCCATAGACTACAGGGGTCCTACAATGAGCAGTTCTTC. It translates to CASSHRLQGSYNEQFF.

The chain has TRBV4-2 and TRBJ1-3, with D hard to call. The V gene lost 5 bases and the J gene lost 1 base, with 9 bases spanning the gap. Germline V gene lookup returns CDR1 LGHNA and CDR2 YNFKEQ. The CDR3 is made up of 14 amino acids. The DNA for the CDR3 is TGTGCCAGCAGCATCGGGAAATCTGGAAACACCATATATTTT. It yields the protein CASSIGKSGNTIYF.

This chain connects TRBV12-3 or TRBV12-4 to TRBJ2-5; D may be TRBD1 (5 bases). CDR3 length: 10 residues. Trimming removed 8 bases at V and 4 bases at J, with 5 bases between. CDR3 sequence: CASQGETQYF. In DNA, the CDR3 is TGTGCCAGCCAGGGAGAGACCCAGTACTTC.

The rearrangement links TRBV5-1 to TRBJ2-5; D possibly corresponds to TRBD2 (6 bases). The CDR3 covers 15 residues. V lost 0 bases, J lost 6 bases, and 15 bases lay in between. Germline-derived CDR1 and CDR2 are SGHRS and YFSETQ. The CDR3 protein is CASSLARGGGKTQYF. Written as DNA, the CDR3 is TGCGCCAGCAGCTTGGCGCGGGGTGGTGGGAAGACCCAGTACTTC.

The chain couples TRBV18 to TRBJ2-7, with D perhaps TRBD1 or TRBD2 (5 bases each). The CDR3 consists of 16 residues. Germline values: CDR1 KGHSH, CDR2 LQKENI. V lost 3 bases, J lost 2 bases, and 17 bases lay in between. Written as DNA, the CDR3 is TGTGCCAGCTCACCGTTTTCCGGGACGGAAGCCTACGAGCAGTACTTC. Translated: CASSPFSGTEAYEQYF.

This chain connects TRBV27 to TRBJ1-5; 8 nucleotides align to TRBD1. Germline CDR1 is MNHEY and CDR2 is SMNVEV (reference sequence). Losses at the gene ends were 8 bases for V and 6 bases for J; bases not matched to a gene: 9. The CDR3 runs to 14 residues. CDR3 sequence (DNA): TGTGCCAGCCGTGGGGCAGGGGGCAGTCAGCCCCAGCATTTT. Translating it yields CASRGAGGSQPQHF.

The chain combines TRBV5-1 with TRBJ2-7; D ambiguous. Trimming pared 0 bases from V and 2 bases from J, leaving 9 bases between. Germline loops: CDR1 SGHRS, CDR2 YFSETQ. The length of the CDR3 is 14 residues. CDR3 residues: CASSLARGTYEQYF. The CDR3 coding sequence is TGCGCCAGCAGCTTGGCAAGAGGTACCTACGAGCAGTACTTC.

This clone was seen a single time. The V gene is TRBV5-1, the J gene TRBJ1-4, with D uncertain. Germline V gives CDR1 SGHRS, CDR2 YFSETQ. The V and J ends lost 0 bases and 5 bases respectively, with 5 bases between them. This CDR3 contains 13 residues. CDR3 protein: CASSLVVNEKLFF. The DNA of the CDR3 is TGCGCCAGCAGCTTGGTGGTGAATGAAAAACTGTTTTTT. Together with reference TRBV5-1 and TRBJ1-4, the CDR3 gives the full variable domain: KAGVTQTPRYLIKTRGQQVTLSCSPISGHRSVSWYQQTPGQGLQFLFEYFSETQRNKGNFPGRFSGRQFSNSRSEMNVSTLELGDSALYLCASSLVVNEKLFFGSGTQLSVL.

Only a few counts were recorded for this clone. The chain is built from TRBV12-3 or TRBV12-4 and TRBJ2-1; weak D call: TRBD1 (5 bases). The CDR3 runs to 13 residues. Trimming cost V 6 bases and J 7 bases, with 13 bases left between them. CDR3 DNA: TGTGCCAGCAGATACCATCAGGGTAATGAGCAGTTCTTC. Residues: CASRYHQGNEQFF.

V usage is TRBV3-1 (or the pseudogene TRBV3-2) and J usage is TRBJ1-6; 7 nucleotides align to TRBD1. CDR1 and CDR2 (germline): LGHDT, YNNKEL (reference sequence). The CDR3 is 17 amino acids. V gave up 4 bases and J gave up 7 bases; unmatched junction bases: 13. The DNA for the CDR3 is TGTGCCAGCAGCCGCAGGACAGGACGCGACGCAAATTCACCCCTCCACTTT. Residues: CASSRRTGRDANSPLHF.

The V gene is TRBV18, the J gene TRBJ1-1, with a possible D match to TRBD1 (5 bases). V was pared by 1 base and J by 7 bases, with 16 bases between. This CDR3 has 15 residues. Germline V gene sequence: CDR1 KGHSH, CDR2 LQKENI. CDR3 amino acids: CASSPQARGPFEAFF. In nucleotides, the CDR3 is TGTGCCAGCTCACCACAAGCAAGGGGTCCCTTTGAAGCTTTCTTT.

The chain links TRBV2 to TRBJ1-4; D not resolved. V was trimmed by 8 bases and J by 0 bases, leaving 16 bases between them. The CDR3 is 16 residues long. Germline V lookup: CDR1 SNHLY, CDR2 FYNNEI. The CDR3 nucleotides are TGTGCCAGCTGGAGGGAGGGCCAATCAACTAATGAAAAACTGTTTTTT. The encoded protein is CASWREGQSTNEKLFF.

This clone was found a few times. This sequence joins TRBV29-1 and TRBJ1-4; D gene unclear. In germline, CDR1 is SQVTM, CDR2 ANQGSEA. V lost 6 bases to trimming and J lost 5 bases, with 13 bases between them. The CDR3 runs to 13 residues. The CDR3 nucleotides are TGCAGCGTCGCCTGGGGTCTAAATGAAAAACTGTTTTTT. Translated, it gives CSVAWGLNEKLFF. Supplemented by reference TRBV29-1 and TRBJ1-4, the full variable domain reads SAVISQKPSRDICQRGTSLTIQCQVDSQVTMMFWYRQQPGQSLTLIATANQGSEATYESGFVIDKFPISRPNLTFSTLTVSNMSPEDSSIYLCSVAWGLNEKLFFGSGTQLSVL.

The chain carries TRBV24-1 and TRBJ1-2; D gene uncertain. Trimming shortened V by 1 base and J by 0 bases, and 5 bases separated the two germline ends. The CDR3 has 14 amino acids. CDR1 is KGHDR and CDR2 is SFDVKD in the germline V gene. The CDR3 coding sequence is TGTGCCACCAGTGATTTCCCAGCTAACTATGGCTACACCTTC. Translated: CATSDFPANYGYTF.

The V and J genes are TRBV5-1 and TRBJ2-1; D call uncertain. V was clipped by 4 bases and J by 6 bases, with 14 bases between them. Per germline, CDR1 SGHRS and CDR2 YFSETQ. CDR3 size: 14 residues. The DNA of the CDR3 is TGCGCCAGCAGCCCCATACACTCCGGCAATGAGCAGTTCTTC. Translation: CASSPIHSGNEQFF.

Only one count was recorded for this clone. The chain couples TRBV3-1 (or the pseudogene TRBV3-2) to TRBJ2-3, with TRBD1 matching over 7 bases. V shed 2 bases, J shed 6 bases, and the junction held 5 bases outside the gene matches. The CDR3 runs to 14 residues. Germline V gene sequence: CDR1 LGHDT, CDR2 YNNKEL (reference sequence). DNA for the CDR3: TGTGCCAGCAGCCAAAGGACAGGACCGGATACGCAGTATTTT. Amino acids: CASSQRTGPDTQYF.

This chain uses TRBV19 with TRBJ1-3; tentatively, D is TRBD1 (6 bases). The CDR3 loop spans 14 amino acids. Germline CDR1 and CDR2: LNHDA and SQIVND (reference sequence). Trimming left V 7 bases short and J 2 bases short, with 12 bases between. The DNA of the CDR3 is TGTGCCAGTAAAGAACAGGGCACTGGAAACACCATATATTTT. Its protein is CASKEQGTGNTIYF.

This clone has just one count. The CDR3 nucleotides are TGTGCCAGTACCAATACTGCTGGGGGGGCCCCTTCAAGAAACATTCAGTACTTC. Amino acids: CASTNTAGGAPSRNIQYF. This chain uses TRBV19 with TRBJ2-4; perhaps TRBD2 as D (7 bases). Deletions cut 7 bases from V and 6 bases from J, with 28 bases between. This CDR3 is 18 amino acids long. Germline assignment: CDR1 LNHDA and CDR2 SQIVND (reference sequence).

V and J are TRBV6-5 and TRBJ1-2; D is perhaps TRBD1 (5 bases). The V end was cut by 5 bases, the J end by 4 bases, with 14 bases between. From germline, CDR1 is MNHEY and CDR2 SVGAGI. The CDR3 totals 14 residues. The CDR3 DNA reads as TGTGCCAGCAGTCTCACGACAGCAAGCTATGGCTACACCTTC. Translating gives CASSLTTASYGYTF.

The chain combines TRBV5-1 with TRBJ2-3; tentatively, D is TRBD2 (6 bases). The ends were cut back, 5 bases at V and 2 bases at J, with 12 bases in the middle. This CDR3 has 14 residues. CDR1 and CDR2 (germline): SGHRS, YFSETQ. The CDR3 sequence is CASSLQRVTDTQYF. The CDR3 nucleotides are TGCGCCAGCAGTTTACAGCGGGTCACAGATACGCAGTATTTT.